Each of the 30 T cell receptor beta chains below was sequenced from the same sample in a study of T cell responses to AZD1222 COVID-19 vaccine. Measured with immunoSEQ multiplex PCR; TCRdb has only the in-frame clones, and not every one. The sample includes over 55,000 clones, 84% of them seen just once. The source was peripheral blood, collected on day 0 of AZD1222 vaccination. The receptors were gathered from an adult in good health.

CDR3 sequence (DNA): TGCGCCAGCAGCTTGGTTCCCAGCTCCTACGAGCAGTACTTC. Translated, it gives CASSLVPSSYEQYF. The genes are TRBV5-1 and TRBJ2-7; no clear D gene. There are 14 residues in the CDR3. Deletions cut 0 bases from V and 0 bases from J, with 7 bases between. Germline V gene sequence: CDR1 SGHRS, CDR2 YFSETQ.

The rearrangement joins TRBV21-1 to TRBJ1-2. TRBV21-1 is a pseudogene segment. The CDR3 is 13 amino acids. CDR3 residues: CASSRVNTYGYTF. Here the CDR3 DNA reads TGTGCCAGCAGCAGGGTAAACACCTATGGCTACACCTTC.

The rearrangement joins TRBV28 to TRBJ1-6; D may be TRBD1 (5 bases). The CDR3 totals 13 residues. The germline V and J ends were trimmed by 8 bases and 6 bases, with 11 bases remaining between them. Germline CDR1 is MDHEN and CDR2 is SYDVKM. CDR3 amino acids: CASYRQTNSPLHF. The CDR3, as DNA: TGTGCCAGCTACCGACAGACTAATTCACCCCTCCACTTT.

This rearrangement joins TRBV3-1 (or the pseudogene TRBV3-2) to TRBJ2-1; D possibly corresponds to TRBD2 (6 bases). There are 18 residues in the CDR3. CDR1 and CDR2 from the germline V gene are LGHDT and YNNKEL (reference sequence). Trimming left V 4 bases short and J 1 base short, with 20 bases between. The CDR3 region has the DNA TGTGCCAGCAGCCCTGGGACCGGGGAGGAGGGGTCCTACAATGAGCAGTTCTTC. As protein: CASSPGTGEEGSYNEQFF.

The rearrangement links TRBV21-1 to TRBJ2-7. TRBV21-1 is given as a pseudogene. The CDR3 consists of 14 residues. The CDR3 region has the DNA TGTGCCAGCAGCAAAGAGACGGTCTCCTACGAGCAGTACTTC. It yields the protein CASSKETVSYEQYF.

The chain employs TRBV7-9 and TRBJ1-1, with D tentatively TRBD1 (6 bases). The germline V gene encodes CDR1 SEHNR and CDR2 FQNEAQ (reference sequence). V was clipped by 4 bases and J by 2 bases, with 14 bases between them. This CDR3 has 15 residues. This chain's CDR3 is CASSSLRGANTEAFF. In nucleotides, the CDR3 is TGTGCCAGCAGCTCACTTCGGGGGGCTAACACTGAAGCTTTCTTT.

The chain employs TRBV3-1 (or the pseudogene TRBV3-2) and TRBJ2-7, with D unresolved. Germline V lookup: CDR1 LGHDT, CDR2 YNNKEL (reference sequence). Deletions cut 2 bases from V and 6 bases from J, with 5 bases between. The CDR3 is made up of 11 amino acids. The CDR3 sequence is CASSQLGEQYF. As DNA, the CDR3 is TGTGCCAGCAGCCAACTCGGCGAGCAGTACTTC.

The V call is TRBV18, the J call TRBJ1-1; TRBD1 is a possible D gene (6 bases). This CDR3 contains 13 residues. Germline CDR1 and CDR2: KGHSH and LQKENI. V was clipped by 1 base and J by 7 bases, with 10 bases between them. The CDR3 DNA reads TGTGCCAGCTCACCACAGGCCAGGGGTGAAGCTTTCTTT. Its translation: CASSPQARGEAFF.

V and J are TRBV3-1 (or the pseudogene TRBV3-2) and TRBJ2-7; the D gene is possibly TRBD1 (6 bases). Per germline, CDR1 LGHDT and CDR2 YNNKEL (reference sequence). V lost 1 base to trimming and J lost 3 bases, with 13 bases between them. There are 15 residues in the CDR3. CDR3 amino acids: CASSQATGLFYEQYF. As DNA, the CDR3 is TGTGCCAGCAGCCAAGCAACAGGGCTTTTCTACGAGCAGTACTTC.

This clone was seen once. The chain recombines TRBV2 with TRBJ2-7, with 8 bases that match TRBD1. The CDR3 covers 12 residues. Losses at the gene ends were 10 bases for V and 4 bases for J; bases not matched to a gene: 6. In germline, CDR1 is SNHLY, CDR2 FYNNEI. CDR3 sequence: CATYDRGYEQYF. As DNA, the CDR3 is TGTGCCACCTACGACAGGGGTTACGAGCAGTACTTC. Full variable domain (missing parts from reference TRBV2 and TRBJ2-7): EPEVTQTPSHQVTQMGQEVILRCVPISNHLYFYWYRQILGQKVEFLVSFYNNEISEKSEIFDDQFSVERPDGSNFTLKIRSTKLEDSAMYFCATYDRGYEQYFGPGTRLTVT.

V usage is TRBV3-1 (or the pseudogene TRBV3-2) and J usage is TRBJ2-3; D not certain. This CDR3 has 13 residues. Germline CDR1 and CDR2: LGHDT and YNNKEL (reference sequence). Trimming took off 4 bases at V and 1 base at J, with 6 bases between the two ends. CDR3: CASSLKGTDTQYF. The CDR3 DNA reads TGTGCCAGCAGCCTAAAGGGCACAGATACGCAGTATTTT.

The V gene is TRBV5-1, the J gene TRBJ1-1; weak D call: TRBD1 (5 bases). V was pared by 0 bases and J by 2 bases, with 11 bases between. Per germline, CDR1 SGHRS and CDR2 YFSETQ. This CDR3 region has 15 residues. CDR3 sequence (DNA): TGCGCCAGCAGCTTGGCGGCAGGGTTTAACACTGAAGCTTTCTTT. This gives the protein CASSLAAGFNTEAFF.

The chain couples TRBV4-1 to TRBJ1-4, with D tentatively TRBD1 (5 bases). The CDR3 is 16 amino acids. Germline assignment: CDR1 MGHRA and CDR2 YSYEKL. Trimming pared 0 bases from V and 8 bases from J, leaving 16 bases between. The CDR3 loop reads CASSQDGRDNDEKLFF. The CDR3 DNA reads as TGCGCCAGCAGCCAAGACGGCAGGGATAATGACGAAAAACTGTTTTTT.

This clone was seen a handful of times. The J gene is TRBJ2-7, the V gene TRBV4-3; D gene ambiguous. V was clipped by 0 bases and J by 2 bases, with 8 bases between them. Germline lookup yields CDR1 LGHNA and CDR2 YSLEER. This CDR3 is 14 amino acids long. The CDR3 bases are TGCGCCAGCAGCCAAGACAGGAACGCCTACGAGCAGTACTTC. Amino acids: CASSQDRNAYEQYF.

The gene calls are TRBV7-9 and TRBJ1-2; D is ambiguous. The CDR3 is 14 amino acids. Trimming removed 5 bases at V and 2 bases at J, with 12 bases between. The germline V gene has CDR1 SEHNR and CDR2 FQNEAQ (reference sequence). CDR3 loop: CASSLRYTNYGYTF. Here the CDR3 DNA reads TGTGCCAGCAGCCTGAGATATACGAACTATGGCTACACCTTC.

J is TRBJ1-1 and V is TRBV6-5; a weak D match, TRBD1 (5 bases). The germline gives CDR1 MNHEY, CDR2 SVGAGI. Trimming removed 6 bases at V and 5 bases at J, with 13 bases between. CDR3 length: 13 amino acids. The CDR3 loop is CASSTGLGTEAFF. In DNA form, the CDR3 reads TGTGCCAGCAGCACGGGGCTGGGGACTGAAGCTTTCTTT.

This chain joins TRBV4-2 and TRBJ1-1, with TRBD1 identical over 7 bases. Germline V gene sequence: CDR1 LGHNA, CDR2 YNFKEQ. The CDR3 length is 16 residues. Unmatched junction bases numbered 10, after V lost 3 bases and J lost 3 bases. Written as DNA, the CDR3 is TGTGCCAGCAGCCACGGGACAGAGGGGGTACACACTGAAGCTTTCTTT. Translation: CASSHGTEGVHTEAFF.

This clone came up once. V gene TRBV15 combines with J gene TRBJ2-7; D perhaps matches TRBD1 (6 bases). The CDR3 consists of 15 residues. V shed 2 bases and J shed 4 bases, with 15 bases lying between them. Germline lookup yields CDR1 LNHNV and CDR2 YYDKDF (reference sequence). DNA for the CDR3: TGTGCCACCAGCAGACCCGGCACAGGGCAATACGAGCAGTACTTC. It encodes CATSRPGTGQYEQYF.

The chain has TRBV5-4 and TRBJ1-5, with D hard to call. CDR3 length equals 14 residues. Per germline, CDR1 SGHNT and CDR2 YYREEE (reference sequence). The V and J ends lost 0 bases and 3 bases respectively, with 7 bases between them. The CDR3 coding sequence is TGTGCCAGCAGCTTGGGTACGAACAATCAGCCCCAGCATTTT. Translated: CASSLGTNNQPQHF.

The rearrangement joins TRBV2 to TRBJ1-3; D gene unclear. This CDR3 region has 12 residues. CDR1 and CDR2 from the germline V gene are SNHLY and FYNNEI. Trimming took 6 bases from V and 2 from J, leaving 5 bases between them. For the CDR3, the DNA is TGTGCCAGCAGGGGTACTGGAAACACCATATATTTT. Protein product: CASRGTGNTIYF.

The rearrangement uses TRBV11-2 and TRBJ2-7; the D gene is possibly TRBD1 (7 bases). Germline CDR1 and CDR2: SGHAT and FQNNGV. This CDR3 contains 13 residues. V lost 6 bases and J 4 bases, leaving 13 bases between the germline ends. CDR3 protein: CASRRAGGYEQYF. In nucleotides, the CDR3 is TGTGCCAGCAGACGGGCAGGGGGGTACGAGCAGTACTTC. Full variable domain (outside the CDR3, taken from reference TRBV11-2 and TRBJ2-7): EAGVAQSPRYKIIEKRQSVAFWCNPISGHATLYWYQQILGQGPKLLIQFQNNGVVDDSQLPKDRFSAERLKGVDSTLKIQPAKLEDSAVYLCASRRAGGYEQYFGPGTRLTVT.

The chain combines TRBV19 with TRBJ1-5; 8 positions agree with TRBD1. Trimming took 7 bases from V and 7 from J; bases not matched to a gene: 6. CDR1 and CDR2 (germline): LNHDA, SQIVND (reference sequence). The CDR3 sequence is 13 residues long. In DNA, the CDR3 is TGTGCCAGTACAGACAGGGGAGGGCAGCCCCAGCATTTT. This translates into CASTDRGGQPQHF.

The CDR3 loop is CASSFSRYEQYF. DNA of the CDR3: TGTGCCAGCAGCTTCTCCCGTTACGAGCAGTACTTC. The chain couples TRBV7-2 to TRBJ2-7; D unresolved. The CDR3 is 12 residues long. The V end was cut by 3 bases, the J end by 4 bases, with 7 bases between. Germline lookup yields CDR1 SGHTA and CDR2 FQGNSA.

This chain uses TRBV5-5 with TRBJ1-6; D is uncertain. CDR1 is SGHKS and CDR2 is YYEKEE in the germline V gene (reference sequence). This CDR3 has 13 residues. V lost 5 bases and J lost 10, with 13 bases in between. CDR3 in DNA: TGTGCCAGCAGGGCGGAAGGTGAATCACCCCTCCACTTT. Its protein product is CASRAEGESPLHF.

The chain is built from TRBV4-2 and TRBJ2-7; D not certain. V was trimmed by 3 bases and J by 4 bases, leaving 10 bases between them. The germline V gene encodes CDR1 LGHNA and CDR2 YNFKEQ. The length of the CDR3 is 13 residues. The CDR3, as DNA: TGTGCCAGCAGCCAGGGGTCCGGATACGAGCAGTACTTC. Its protein product is CASSQGSGYEQYF.

The chain employs TRBV6-2 or TRBV6-3 and TRBJ1-6, with D possibly matching TRBD1 (6 bases). Germline CDR1 is MNHEY and CDR2 is SVGEGT. CDR3 size: 14 residues. The V end lost 2 bases, the J end lost 9 bases, and 11 bases lay between the germline ends. The CDR3 region is CASSYEQGFSPLHF. The CDR3 DNA reads as TGTGCCAGCAGTTACGAACAGGGATTTTCACCCCTCCACTTT.

The genes are TRBV18 and TRBJ1-6, with 11 positions matching TRBD1. After removal of 0 bases from V and 4 bases from J, the junction contained 5 bases not matched to a gene. The germline V gene encodes CDR1 KGHSH and CDR2 LQKENI. The CDR3 runs 18 residues. The CDR3 reads CASSPPGQGGVYNSPLHF. CDR3 DNA: TGTGCCAGCTCACCACCGGGACAGGGGGGAGTTTATAATTCACCCCTCCACTTT.

The genes are TRBV27 and TRBJ1-5, with D possibly being TRBD1 (5 bases). V gave up 2 bases and J gave up 3 bases, with 20 bases separating them. CDR1 MNHEY and CDR2 SMNVEV come from the germline V gene (reference sequence). The CDR3 runs 18 residues. In DNA, the CDR3 is TGTGCCAGCAGTTTAGGTGTGGCGGGGGGAGTACTCAATCAGCCCCAGCATTTT. Translated, it gives CASSLGVAGGVLNQPQHF.

The rearrangement joins TRBV5-4 to TRBJ1-2, with D possibly matching TRBD1 (6 bases). The CDR3 contains 15 residues. CDR1 is SGHNT, CDR2 YYREEE, per germline (reference sequence). V lost 0 bases and J lost 5, with 14 bases in between. CDR3 coding DNA: TGTGCCAGCAGCTTGGTCTCCAGGGGAGGGTATGGCTACACCTTC. It codes for CASSLVSRGGYGYTF.

The V call is TRBV7-6, the J call TRBJ1-6; D ambiguous. The length of the CDR3 is 15 residues. Germline CDR1 SGHVS, CDR2 FNYEAQ. Trimming stripped 2 bases from V and 0 bases from J, with 5 bases between. Written as DNA, the CDR3 is TGTGCCAGCAGCTTAACAAGCTCCTATAATTCACCCCTCCACTTT. Translated: CASSLTSSYNSPLHF.